The 28 T cell receptor beta chains below were found in one sample sequenced in a study of cytomegalovirus exposure and HLA in healthy donors. It was with 60 Vbeta and 13 Jbeta primers that the PCR ran. This table comes from immunoSEQ multiplex PCR, and its TCRdb copy is limited to in-frame clones, with some not included. The sample includes roughly 120,000 clones, 65% to 85% of them seen just once. Material: PBMCs. Receptor source: a man aged 45-65 years in good health and CMV-seropositive.

The chain joins TRBV11-3 to TRBJ2-1; maybe TRBD1 (6 bases). This CDR3 comprises 18 residues. In germline, CDR1 is SGHNT, CDR2 YENEEA. V shed 3 bases and J shed 2 bases, with 20 bases lying between them. This chain's CDR3 is CASSFNHQGTPTYNEQFF. Here the CDR3 DNA reads TGTGCCAGCAGCTTTAATCACCAGGGGACCCCAACCTACAATGAGCAGTTCTTC. Together with reference TRBV11-3 and TRBJ2-1, the CDR3 gives the full variable domain: EAGVVQSPRYKIIEKKQPVAFWCNPISGHNTLYWYLQNLGQGPELLIRYENEEAVDDSQLPKDRFSAERLKGVDSTLKIQPAELGDSAVYLCASSFNHQGTPTYNEQFFGPGTRLTVL.

This chain joins TRBV6-5 and TRBJ2-2; 8 nucleotides agree with TRBD2. CDR1 is MNHEY and CDR2 is SVGAGI in the germline V gene. Germline trimming cut 6 bases from V and 4 bases from J; bases unmatched to any gene: 7. The CDR3 sequence is 15 residues long. As DNA, the CDR3 is TGTGCCAGCAGATCGGGACTAGAAGGCACCGGGGAGCTGTTTTTT. Protein sequence: CASRSGLEGTGELFF.

The V gene is TRBV11-2, the J gene TRBJ2-3; D call uncertain. V lost 5 bases and J lost 3, with 15 bases in between. The germline V gene encodes CDR1 SGHAT and CDR2 FQNNGV. The CDR3 is 15 residues long. CDR3 region: CASSPLASETDTQYF. CDR3 DNA: TGTGCCAGCAGCCCCTTGGCTAGTGAGACAGATACGCAGTATTTT.

This clone was seen only a few times. The genes are TRBV18 and TRBJ2-7; 8 bases agree with TRBD2. The CDR3 runs 14 residues. CDR1 and CDR2 (germline): KGHSH, LQKENI. The V segment lost 6 bases and the J segment 4 bases; nucleotides outside the gene matches: 8. In DNA form, the CDR3 reads TGTGCCAGCTCCGGGACTTCTAGCGGGTACGAGCAGTACTTC. Protein sequence: CASSGTSSGYEQYF.

Only a few counts were recorded for this clone. The V gene is TRBV2, the J gene TRBJ2-3; possibly TRBD2 for D (6 bases). Deletions cut 4 bases from V and 2 bases from J, with 13 bases between. Germline CDR1 SNHLY, CDR2 FYNNEI. The CDR3 is made up of 15 amino acids. This chain's CDR3 is CASSGRGTYTDTQYF. DNA for the CDR3: TGTGCCAGCAGTGGTCGGGGGACCTACACAGATACGCAGTATTTT.

The genes are TRBV6-6 and TRBJ1-1, with 8 bases fitting TRBD1. This CDR3 is built from 14 residues. V lost 4 bases to trimming and J lost 5 bases; unmatched junction nucleotides: 6. Germline V gene lookup returns CDR1 MNHNY and CDR2 SVGAGI (reference sequence). The CDR3 DNA reads as TGTGCCAGCAGTTCCTCGGACAGGGAGACTGAAGCTTTCTTT. It encodes CASSSSDRETEAFF.

This clone was counted only a few times. The chain is built from TRBV19 and TRBJ1-1; no clear D gene. This CDR3 is 15 amino acids long. The germline V gene encodes CDR1 LNHDA and CDR2 SQIVND (reference sequence). V was clipped by 2 bases and J by 0 bases, with 10 bases between them. The CDR3 loop is CASSIPQLMNTEAFF. In DNA, the CDR3 is TGTGCCAGTAGTATACCACAGCTCATGAACACTGAAGCTTTCTTT.

V usage is TRBV9 and J usage is TRBJ2-2; 9 bases line up with TRBD2. V trimming: 1 base; J trimming: 4 bases; junction bases outside the gene matches: 2. The CDR3 totals 15 residues. From germline, CDR1 is SGDLS and CDR2 YYNGEE. Written as DNA, the CDR3 is TGTGCCAGCAGCGTAAAAGCGGGGGGCACCGGGGAGCTGTTTTTT. Translated, it gives CASSVKAGGTGELFF.

V and J are TRBV5-6 and TRBJ2-3, with 8 bases identical to TRBD1. Losses at the gene ends were 4 bases for V and 3 bases for J; bases not matched to a gene: 7. This CDR3 is built from 15 residues. Germline CDR1 and CDR2: SGHDT and YYEEEE. CDR3 sequence (DNA): TGTGCCAGCAGCCTCCCTGGACAGGGAACAGATACGCAGTATTTT. Its translation is CASSLPGQGTDTQYF.

The genes are TRBV9 and TRBJ2-1, with TRBD1 matching 10 bases. Germline V gives CDR1 SGDLS, CDR2 YYNGEE. Trimming at V came to 0 bases and at J to 7 bases, leaving 4 bases not matched to a gene. The CDR3 covers 15 residues. The CDR3 reads CASSVGGGQGNEQFF. For the CDR3, the DNA is TGTGCCAGCAGCGTAGGAGGGGGACAGGGGAATGAGCAGTTCTTC.

V is TRBV5-1 and J is TRBJ1-4; D might be TRBD1 (5 bases). Germline V lookup: CDR1 SGHRS, CDR2 YFSETQ. V was pared by 4 bases and J by 7 bases, with 11 bases between. CDR3 length: 13 residues. CDR3 sequence: CASSRGHGEKLFF. The CDR3 DNA follows: TGCGCCAGCAGCCGTGGACACGGTGAAAAACTGTTTTTT.

V and J are TRBV5-1 and TRBJ2-2, with a weak D call TRBD2 (6 bases). CDR1 SGHRS and CDR2 YFSETQ come from the germline V gene. CDR3 length equals 13 residues. Deletions cut 4 bases from V and 6 bases from J, with 10 bases between. The CDR3 protein is CASSLERAGELFF. The CDR3, as DNA: TGCGCCAGCAGCCTGGAGCGGGCCGGGGAGCTGTTTTTT.

The chain has TRBV27 and TRBJ2-1, with D possibly matching TRBD2 (5 bases). With 5 bases removed from V and 9 bases from J, the gap between germline ends came to 8 bases. From germline, CDR1 is MNHEY and CDR2 SMNVEV (reference sequence). The CDR3 covers 11 residues. The CDR3, as DNA: TGTGCCAGCAGTACGGGGAGTGAGCAGTTCTTC. Amino acid sequence: CASSTGSEQFF.

Only a few counts were recorded for this clone. The chain uses TRBV29-1 and TRBJ2-3; a weak D match, TRBD1 (6 bases). Trimming took 7 bases from V and 0 from J, leaving 11 bases between them. The CDR3 is made up of 13 amino acids. In germline, CDR1 is SQVTM, CDR2 ANQGSEA. The CDR3 loop is CSAHGQSTDTQYF. For the CDR3, the DNA is TGCAGCGCCCACGGACAGAGCACAGATACGCAGTATTTT.

This chain joins TRBV19 and TRBJ1-3, with D possibly being TRBD1 (6 bases). CDR3 length: 14 amino acids. Germline CDR1 and CDR2: LNHDA and SQIVND (reference sequence). V lost 4 bases, J lost 3 bases, and 10 bases lay in between. The CDR3 here is CASSKAGDGNTIYF. CDR3 bases: TGTGCCAGTAGTAAAGCAGGGGATGGAAACACCATATATTTT.

The chain uses TRBV19 and TRBJ2-1, with 8 bases lining up with TRBD2. J lost 0 bases, V lost 6 bases, and 4 bases had no gene match. CDR1 and CDR2 from the germline V gene are LNHDA and SQIVND (reference sequence). This CDR3 is built from 15 residues. The CDR3 spells CASSAGTSSYNEQFF. The CDR3 DNA reads TGTGCCAGTAGCGCCGGGACTAGCTCCTACAATGAGCAGTTCTTC.

The J gene is TRBJ2-7, the V gene TRBV11-3, with 10 bases matching TRBD1. Germline lookup yields CDR1 SGHNT and CDR2 YENEEA. The CDR3 has 16 amino acids. Losses at the gene ends were 2 bases for V and 1 base for J; bases not matched to a gene: 5. The CDR3 loop is CASSLWDRGGSYEQYF. The CDR3 DNA reads as TGTGCCAGCAGCTTATGGGACAGGGGTGGGTCCTACGAGCAGTACTTC. The whole variable domain, filled in from reference TRBV11-3 and TRBJ2-7, reads EAGVVQSPRYKIIEKKQPVAFWCNPISGHNTLYWYLQNLGQGPELLIRYENEEAVDDSQLPKDRFSAERLKGVDSTLKIQPAELGDSAVYLCASSLWDRGGSYEQYFGPGTRLTVT.

This chain uses TRBV7-6 with TRBJ2-5; TRBD2 is a possible D gene (5 bases). The CDR3 has 13 amino acids. The germline CDR1 and CDR2 sequences are SGHVS and FNYEAQ. V gave up 6 bases and J gave up 11 bases, with 19 bases separating them. The CDR3 region is CASSYGPTREQYF. DNA of the CDR3: TGTGCCAGCAGTTACGGGCCAACGAGGGAGCAGTACTTC.

This chain connects TRBV4-3 to TRBJ1-1; D is perhaps TRBD1 (5 bases). This CDR3 is built from 14 residues. The germline V gene has CDR1 LGHNA and CDR2 YSLEER. V lost 4 bases to trimming and J lost 0 bases, with 9 bases between them. The CDR3 is CASSLRVMNTEAFF. The CDR3 nucleotides are TGCGCCAGCAGCCTCAGGGTTATGAACACTGAAGCTTTCTTT.

The V call is TRBV7-2, the J call TRBJ2-1, with no clear D. The CDR3 sequence is 15 residues long. CDR1 and CDR2 from the germline V gene are SGHTA and FQGNSA. V was trimmed by 5 bases and J by 0 bases, leaving 11 bases between them. In DNA form, the CDR3 reads TGTGCCAGCAGCGCGATAAAGAGCTCCTACAATGAGCAGTTCTTC. It translates to CASSAIKSSYNEQFF.

This clone is a singleton in its sample. Mismatch with germline at one junction end may stem from a read error. The chain combines TRBV19 with TRBJ1-6; 9 nucleotides match TRBD1. The CDR3 has 15 amino acids. Germline V gives CDR1 LNHDA, CDR2 SQIVND (reference sequence). The CDR3 protein is CASSTGQGYSSPLHF. The CDR3 region has the DNA TGTGCCAGTAGTACCGGACAGGGGTATAGTTCACCCCTCCACTTT.

The chain has TRBV28 and TRBJ2-3; TRBD1 is a possible D gene (6 bases). CDR1 is MDHEN and CDR2 is SYDVKM in the germline V gene. The CDR3 has 16 amino acids. The V end was cut by 7 bases, the J end by 2 bases, with 19 bases between. The DNA for the CDR3 is TGTGCCAGCAACGGACTGGGGGCGGTCTACACAGATACGCAGTATTTT. Encoded protein: CASNGLGAVYTDTQYF.

This clone was counted only a few times. The chain has TRBV2 and TRBJ1-2; tentatively, D is TRBD1 (6 bases). The CDR3 totals 16 residues. Deletions cut 3 bases from V and 4 bases from J, with 18 bases between. Germline CDR1 SNHLY, CDR2 FYNNEI. The chain's CDR3 is CASSESGFTGSYGYTF. The CDR3 nucleotides are TGTGCCAGCAGTGAGTCCGGTTTTACAGGGTCCTATGGCTACACCTTC.

The DNA of the CDR3 is TGTGCCAGCAGCCGCCGGGGGGCCTCCTACAATGAGCAGTTCTTC. Protein: CASSRRGASYNEQFF. V and J are TRBV7-9 and TRBJ2-1; D perhaps matches TRBD2 (7 bases). The CDR3 covers 15 residues. Trimming cost V 5 bases and J 0 bases, with 11 bases left between them. The germline V gene encodes CDR1 SEHNR and CDR2 FQNEAQ (reference sequence).

Comment on this clone: This specimen includes other DNA sequences encoding the same CDR3. The chain is built from TRBV5-4 and TRBJ1-1; 7 bases map to TRBD1. Germline V gene lookup returns CDR1 SGHNT and CDR2 YYREEE (reference sequence). The CDR3 spans 13 residues. With V trimmed by 4 bases and J by 5 bases, 5 bases remained unmatched. The CDR3 is CASSRDRATEAFF. The CDR3 DNA is TGTGCCAGCAGCCGAGACAGGGCTACTGAAGCTTTCTTT.

The chain is built from TRBV5-6 and TRBJ1-5; a weak D match, TRBD1 (5 bases). Germline V gene lookup returns CDR1 SGHDT and CDR2 YYEEEE. The CDR3 has 15 amino acids. The ends were cut back, 0 bases at V and 4 bases at J, with 11 bases in the middle. The CDR3 is CASSLGSGPNQPQHF. The CDR3 DNA reads TGTGCCAGCAGCTTGGGTTCAGGGCCGAATCAGCCCCAGCATTTT.

V gene TRBV4-1 combines with J gene TRBJ2-5, with 10 bases that match TRBD2. Germline loops: CDR1 MGHRA, CDR2 YSYEKL. The length of the CDR3 is 17 residues. V shed 1 base, J shed 11 bases, and the junction held 16 bases outside the gene matches. The CDR3 region has the DNA TGCGCCAGCAGCCAAGTTGGCATGGCTAGCGGGAGTGATGAGCAGTACTTC. Translating gives CASSQVGMASGSDEQYF.

The chain carries TRBV6-1 and TRBJ2-5, with 7 bases aligning to TRBD1. This CDR3 is built from 14 residues. CDR1 and CDR2 from the germline V gene are MNHNS and SASEGT. V gave up 6 bases and J gave up 5 bases; unmatched junction bases: 9. CDR3 bases: TGTGCCAGCAGGACCGGGACAGTAAGGGAGACCCAGTACTTC. This gives the protein CASRTGTVRETQYF.